Included here is one T cell receptor (beta chain) sequence, with context. Its target is not known. The data derive from a study of vaccination effects on CD4 cells after COVID-19. For the study at large: Post-vaccine sampling took place a median of 72 days after the second dose.

The germline V gene encodes CDR1 LNHNV and CDR2 YYDKDF (reference sequence). Trimming pared 3 bases from V and 2 bases from J, leaving 11 bases between. The CDR3 contains 15 residues. Profiling relied on immunoSEQ multiplex PCR, and the TCRdb table lists in-frame clones only, not all of them. The sample yields about 45,000 clones, about three quarters seen once. Culture proceeded for approximately 9 days, and CD4+ T cells were then isolated. Participants were given two doses of BNT162b2 or mRNA-1273 vaccine. Vaccine recipients lacked prior SARS-CoV-2 infection and had negative nucleocapsid antibodies.

The sequencing used CD4+ T cells from PBMCs cultured without peptide, collected after COVID-19 vaccination. The clonotype was recovered from a human donor who received a COVID-19 vaccine. V and J are TRBV15 and TRBJ1-3, with D perhaps TRBD1 (6 bases). The CDR3 spells CATSSAGTTGNTIYF. Here the CDR3 DNA reads TGTGCCACCAGCAGCGCCGGGACAACTGGAAACACCATATATTTT.